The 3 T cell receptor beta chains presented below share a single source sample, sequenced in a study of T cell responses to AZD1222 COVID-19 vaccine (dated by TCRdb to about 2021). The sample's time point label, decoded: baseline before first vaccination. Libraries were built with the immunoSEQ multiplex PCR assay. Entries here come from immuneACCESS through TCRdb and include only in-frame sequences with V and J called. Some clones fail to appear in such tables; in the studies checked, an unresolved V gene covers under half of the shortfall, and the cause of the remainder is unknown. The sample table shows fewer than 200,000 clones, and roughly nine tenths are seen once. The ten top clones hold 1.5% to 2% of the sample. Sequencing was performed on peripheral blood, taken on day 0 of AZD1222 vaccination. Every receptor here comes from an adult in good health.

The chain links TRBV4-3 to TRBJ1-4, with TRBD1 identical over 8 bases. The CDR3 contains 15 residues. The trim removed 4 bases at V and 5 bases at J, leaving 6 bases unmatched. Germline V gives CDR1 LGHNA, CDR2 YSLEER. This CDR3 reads CASSLQGQGNEKLFF. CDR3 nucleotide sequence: TGCGCCAGCAGCCTCCAAGGACAGGGAAATGAAAAACTGTTTTTT.

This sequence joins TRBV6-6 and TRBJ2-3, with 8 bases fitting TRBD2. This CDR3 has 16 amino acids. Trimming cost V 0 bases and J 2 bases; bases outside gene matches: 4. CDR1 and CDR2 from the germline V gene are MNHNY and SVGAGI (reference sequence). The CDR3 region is CASSYSGGRITDTQYF. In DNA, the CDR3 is TGTGCCAGCAGTTACTCGGGCGGGAGGATCACAGATACGCAGTATTTT.

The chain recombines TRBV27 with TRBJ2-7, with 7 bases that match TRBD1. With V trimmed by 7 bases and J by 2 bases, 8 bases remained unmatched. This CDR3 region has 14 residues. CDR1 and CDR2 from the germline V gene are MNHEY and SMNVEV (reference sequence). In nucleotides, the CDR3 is TGTGCCAGCAAAAGGACAGGCTCCCCCTACGAGCAGTACTTC. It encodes CASKRTGSPYEQYF.